This entry features one T cell receptor beta chain sequence. What it binds is unknown. The CDR3 contains 15 residues. Trimming shortened V by 1 base and J by 6 bases, and 14 bases separated the two germline ends. Looked up from germline, CDR1 is SGHTA and CDR2 is FQGNSA. The assay was immunoSEQ multiplex PCR, and TCRdb's table has in-frame clones only and misses some. Of roughly 130,000 clones listed, over 60% are singletons. Extraction of approximately 2 micrograms of genomic DNA from cryopreserved PBMCs supplied material for TCR beta libraries. These data are taken from a study of cytotoxic CD8 clonotypes in ibrutinib-treated CLL. Overall study results and limits: While tracking circulating CD8+ T-cell counts, baseline clonality exceeded that of age-matched healthy donors. Clonality, elevated at ibrutinib response, dropped back toward baseline at progression. The clonality rise at ibrutinib response reflected private clonotype expansion.

The chain joins TRBV7-2 to TRBJ2-3; D is ambiguous. The TCR was taken from a human donor with chronic lymphocytic leukemia. Sequenced material: PBMCs, taken after 12 months of ibrutinib treatment. CDR3 nucleotide sequence: TGTGCCAGCAGCTTAGTTTGGCGACGCAGGGATACGCAGTATTTT. This translates into CASSLVWRRRDTQYF. The full variable domain, with the rest looked up from reference TRBV7-2 and TRBJ2-3, is GAGVSQSPSNKVTEKGKDVELRCDPISGHTALYWYRQSLGQGLEFLIYFQGNSAPDKSGLPSDRFSAERTGGSVSTLTIQRTQQEDSAVYLCASSLVWRRRDTQYFGPGTRLTVL.